The clone carrying this TCR beta chain has just a few counts. Its specificity is unknown. CDR1 is SGHDN, CDR2 FVKESK, per germline. The CDR3 extends over 13 amino acids. V was shortened by 0 bases and J by 3 bases, with 6 bases between the two germline ends. The authors built TCR beta libraries using iRepertoire HTBI primers and Arm-PCR of CDR3 regions. One entry per CDR3 protein, called by TCRdb with MiXCR from the multiplex PCR reads. The sample carries roughly 400,000 distinct CDR3 sequences, around 20% recorded once. This sample stems from a study of regulatory T cells in long-lasting Graves disease. General study points: Segments TRBV28, TRBJ1-2 and TRBJ2-5 showed preferential usage in persistent disease.

The time point denotes: persistent/refractory GD, antithyroid drugs over 5 years with positive TRAb. The TCR library was made from RNA extracted from PBMCs. The chain recombines TRBV14 with TRBJ2-7; D possibly corresponds to TRBD2 (6 bases). Sequenced here: peripheral blood mononuclear cells (PBMCs), sampled when the disease was refractory, from a patient treated with antithyroid drugs. The clonotype comes from a female donor with Graves disease. CDR3 DNA: TGTGCCAGCAGCCAAGAGGAGGGCTACGAGCAGTACTTC. Its translation: CASSQEEGYEQYF.